Shown below are 2 T cell receptor beta chains from a single sample sequenced in a study of blood T cell repertoires in COVID-19. Here immunoSEQ multiplex PCR was the method, and the copy in TCRdb shows in-frame clones only, minus some. Among roughly 250,000 clones listed, around 87% were seen once. Sequencing input: PBMCs or T cells enriched from blood (not recorded which). The receptors here all came from a woman aged 40 to 50 with acute COVID-19.

The chain's CDR3 is CASSLGGKRQGYEQYF. The CDR3 bases are TGTGCCAGCAGCTTAGGGGGAAAGAGACAGGGCTACGAGCAGTACTTC. The chain employs TRBV7-8 and TRBJ2-7, with TRBD1 matching 7 bases. The CDR3 totals 16 residues. Germline assignment: CDR1 SGHVS and CDR2 FQNEAQ. V trimming: 1 base; J trimming: 3 bases; junction bases outside the gene matches: 9.

This chain links TRBV18 with TRBJ2-7, with 15 bases aligning to TRBD2. V lost 3 bases, J lost 1 base, and 4 bases stayed unmatched. The CDR3 sequence is 17 residues long. The germline V gene encodes CDR1 KGHSH and CDR2 LQKENI. This CDR3 is CASSPQGLAGGSYEQYF. CDR3 nucleotide sequence: TGTGCCAGCTCACCTCAGGGACTAGCGGGAGGATCCTACGAGCAGTACTTC.